This TCR beta chain was retrieved from a study of cytomegalovirus exposure and HLA in healthy donors. Turning to this clone: Antigen: not known.

This PCR relied on a set of 60 Vbeta primers and 13 Jbeta primers. Sequencing was performed with immunoSEQ multiplex PCR; in TCRdb, only in-frame clones are kept and a portion is missing. In total, the table holds approximately 190,000 clones. Findings of the study overall: It was taken for granted in presence/absence analyses that sequencing depth across donors was roughly uniform.

Input material: PBMCs. The receptor was isolated from a man aged 30 to 45 in good health and CMV-seronegative.

As DNA, the CDR3 is TGTGCCAGCAAAATCCAAGCCCGCTCCTACGAGCAGTACTTC. It is translated as CASKIQARSYEQYF. V is TRBV6-5 and J is TRBJ2-7; D gene ambiguous. There are 14 residues in the CDR3. V lost 7 bases and J 0 bases, leaving 13 bases between the germline ends. Germline CDR1 reads MNHEY; CDR2 reads SVGAGI.